The clone carrying this T cell receptor beta chain has more than one count but fewer than ten. The CDR3 has 16 amino acids. Germline values: CDR1 MGHRA, CDR2 YSYEKL. Trimming took 0 bases from V and 3 from J; bases not matched to a gene: 6. The data are from a study of blood T cell repertoires in COVID-19. Study at large: COVID-19 samples, acute and convalescent, were from the United States, Italy and Spain.

Assay: immunoSEQ multiplex PCR; the TCRdb copy retains only in-frame clones and omits some. The data show some 76,000 clones, with 85% to 90% seen just once and around a sixth held by the top ten. The clonotype was recovered from an elderly man in a cohort sampled during active COVID-19. The chain couples TRBV4-1 to TRBJ2-7; 9 bases line up with TRBD2. Sequences were obtained from peripheral blood. The CDR3 DNA reads TGCGCCAGCAGCCAAGATGTCAGCGGGGGGCTCTACGAGCAGTACTTC. Translating it yields CASSQDVSGGLYEQYF.